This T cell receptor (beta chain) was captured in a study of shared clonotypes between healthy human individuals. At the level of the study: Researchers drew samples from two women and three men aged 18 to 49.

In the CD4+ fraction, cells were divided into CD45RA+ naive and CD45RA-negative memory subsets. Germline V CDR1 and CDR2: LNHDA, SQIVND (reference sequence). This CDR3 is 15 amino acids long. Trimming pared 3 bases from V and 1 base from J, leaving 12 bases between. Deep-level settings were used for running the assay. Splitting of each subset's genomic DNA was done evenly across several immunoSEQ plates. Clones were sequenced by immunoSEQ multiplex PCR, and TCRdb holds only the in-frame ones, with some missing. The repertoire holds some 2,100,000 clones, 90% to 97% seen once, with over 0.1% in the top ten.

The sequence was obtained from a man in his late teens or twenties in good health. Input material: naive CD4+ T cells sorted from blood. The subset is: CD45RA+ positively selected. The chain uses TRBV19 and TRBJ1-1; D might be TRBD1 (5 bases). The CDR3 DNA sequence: TGTGCCAGTAGTATCGGGCGTGGGGCGAACACTGAAGCTTTCTTT. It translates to CASSIGRGANTEAFF.